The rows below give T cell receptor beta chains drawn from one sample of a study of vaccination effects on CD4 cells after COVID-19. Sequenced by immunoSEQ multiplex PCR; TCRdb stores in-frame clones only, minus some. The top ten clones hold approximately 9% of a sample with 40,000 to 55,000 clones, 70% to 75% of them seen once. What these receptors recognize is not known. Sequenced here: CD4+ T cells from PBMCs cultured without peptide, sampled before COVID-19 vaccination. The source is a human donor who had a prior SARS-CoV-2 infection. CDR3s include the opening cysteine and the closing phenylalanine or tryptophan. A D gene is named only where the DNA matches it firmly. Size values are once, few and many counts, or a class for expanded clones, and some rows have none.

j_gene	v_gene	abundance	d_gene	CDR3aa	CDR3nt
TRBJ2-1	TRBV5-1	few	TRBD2	CASSLALAGGIVNEQFF	TGCGCCAGCAGCTTGGCGTTAGCGGGAGGGATCGTCAATGAGCAGTTCTTC
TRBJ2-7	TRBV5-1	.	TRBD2	CASSLRGLAEISSYEQYF	TGCGCCAGCAGCTTGAGGGGACTAGCGGAAATCAGCTCCTACGAGCAGTACTTC
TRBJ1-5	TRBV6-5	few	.	CASSKLGENQPQHF	TGTGCCAGCAGCAAGCTCGGCGAGAATCAGCCCCAGCATTTT
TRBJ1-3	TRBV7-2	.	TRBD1	CASSLVTGASLGNTIYF	TGTGCCAGCAGCTTAGTAACAGGGGCCTCTCTGGGAAACACCATATATTTT
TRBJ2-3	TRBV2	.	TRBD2	CASTLESGGLTDTQYF	TGTGCCAGCACCCTGGAGAGCGGGGGGCTTACAGATACGCAGTATTTT
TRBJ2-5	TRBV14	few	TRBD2	CASRSAGLAQETQYF	TGTGCCAGCAGGAGCGCGGGACTAGCGCAAGAGACCCAGTACTTC
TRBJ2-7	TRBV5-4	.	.	CASSGGPMGSYEQYF	TGTGCCAGCAGTGGAGGTCCCATGGGGTCCTACGAGCAGTACTTC
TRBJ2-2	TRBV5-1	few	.	CASSLAGTGELFF	TGCGCCAGCAGCTTGGCAGGGACCGGGGAGCTGTTTTTT
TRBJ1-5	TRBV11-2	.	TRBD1	CASSSGQDRDQPQHF	TGTGCCAGCAGCTCCGGCCAAGACAGGGATCAGCCCCAGCATTTT
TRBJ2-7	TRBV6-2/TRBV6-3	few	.	CASSPLRATGIYEQYF	TGTGCCAGCAGCCCCCTCCGGGCCACGGGGATCTACGAGCAGTACTTC
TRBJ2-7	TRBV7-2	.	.	CASSLVHSSYEQYF	TGTGCCAGCAGCTTAGTTCACAGCTCCTACGAGCAGTACTTC
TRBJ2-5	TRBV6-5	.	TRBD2	CASTPLAGEQETQYF	TGTGCCAGCACCCCACTAGCGGGGGAGCAAGAGACCCAGTACTTC
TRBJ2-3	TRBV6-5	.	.	CASSRRGDTQYF	TGTGCCAGCAGTAGGAGGGGGGATACGCAGTATTTT
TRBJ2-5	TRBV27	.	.	CASGVYIGTLETQYF	TGTGCCAGCGGAGTTTACATCGGAACGTTAGAGACCCAGTACTTC
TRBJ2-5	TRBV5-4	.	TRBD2	CASSLDGRGGTQYF	TGTGCCAGCAGCTTGGACGGCCGGGGGGGGACCCAGTACTTC
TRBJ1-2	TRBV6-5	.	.	CASSTSLPGDGYTF	TGTGCCAGCAGTACATCCCTACCAGGGGATGGCTACACCTTC
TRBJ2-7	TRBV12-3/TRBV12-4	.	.	CASSLGGTYEQYF	TGTGCCAGCAGTTTAGGGGGTACCTACGAGCAGTACTTC
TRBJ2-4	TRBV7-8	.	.	CASSKDEHGIQYF	TGTGCCAGCAGCAAGGATGAACATGGCATTCAGTACTTC
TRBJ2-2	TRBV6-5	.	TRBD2	CASSRREGYTGELFF	TGTGCCAGCAGTAGGAGGGAGGGTTATACCGGGGAGCTGTTTTTT
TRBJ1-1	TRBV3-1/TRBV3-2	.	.	CASSRPGTHHTEAFF	TGTGCCAGCAGCCGCCCCGGGACACACCACACTGAAGCTTTCTTT
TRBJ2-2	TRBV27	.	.	CASSYRITGELFF	TGTGCCAGCAGTTACAGGATCACCGGGGAGCTGTTTTTT
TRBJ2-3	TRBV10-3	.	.	CAISGETQLTDTQYF	TGTGCCATCAGTGGAGAGACTCAACTCACAGATACGCAGTATTTT
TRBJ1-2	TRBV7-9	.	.	CASSDRTNYGYTF	TGTGCCAGCAGCGATAGGACTAACTATGGCTACACCTTC
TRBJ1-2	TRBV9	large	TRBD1	CASSATGVGYTF	TGTGCCAGCAGCGCGACAGGGGTAGGCTACACCTTC
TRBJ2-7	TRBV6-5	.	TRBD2	CASRWTSGSAYEQYF	TGTGCCAGCAGATGGACTAGCGGGAGCGCCTACGAGCAGTACTTC
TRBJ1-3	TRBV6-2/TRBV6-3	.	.	CASSPRRGGHGNTIYF	TGTGCCAGCAGTCCCCGGCGTGGAGGGCACGGAAACACCATATATTTT
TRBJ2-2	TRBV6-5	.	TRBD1	CANSLQGANTGELFF	TGTGCCAACTCCCTACAGGGGGCGAACACCGGGGAGCTGTTTTTT
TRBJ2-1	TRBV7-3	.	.	CASSLRWGANEQFF	TGTGCCAGCAGCCTTAGGTGGGGTGCCAATGAGCAGTTCTTC
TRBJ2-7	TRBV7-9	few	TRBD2	CASSSKTSVNYEQYF	TGTGCCAGCAGCTCAAAGACTAGCGTGAACTACGAGCAGTACTTC
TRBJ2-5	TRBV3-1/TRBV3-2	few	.	CASSQAQGLETQYF	TGTGCCAGCAGCCAAGCCCAGGGACTGGAGACCCAGTACTTC
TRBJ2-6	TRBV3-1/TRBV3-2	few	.	CASYMAGANVLTF	TGTGCCAGCTACATGGCTGGGGCCAACGTCCTGACTTTC
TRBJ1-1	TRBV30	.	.	CAWSVEGYAEAFF	TGTGCCTGGAGTGTCGAGGGGTACGCTGAAGCTTTCTTT
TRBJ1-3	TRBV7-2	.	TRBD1	CATSDRAVGNTIYF	TGTGCCACCTCGGACAGGGCCGTTGGAAACACCATATATTTT
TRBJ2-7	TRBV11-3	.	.	CASSFSIWGNEQYF	TGTGCCAGCAGCTTTTCGATATGGGGAAACGAGCAGTACTTC
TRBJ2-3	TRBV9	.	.	CASSVGRATDTQYF	TGTGCCAGCAGCGTAGGTCGGGCCACAGATACGCAGTATTTT
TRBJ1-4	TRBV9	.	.	CASSVLLWGAGNEKLFF	TGTGCCAGCAGCGTTCTTCTCTGGGGGGCAGGTAATGAAAAACTGTTTTTT
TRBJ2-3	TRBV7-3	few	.	CASSLGLDTDTQYF	TGTGCCAGCAGCTTAGGCTTAGACACAGATACGCAGTATTTT
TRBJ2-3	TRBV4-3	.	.	CASSQQGTDTQYF	TGCGCCAGCAGCCAACAGGGCACAGATACGCAGTATTTT
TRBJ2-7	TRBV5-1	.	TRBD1	CASSLYGTGGDEQYF	TGCGCCAGCAGCTTGTATGGGACAGGGGGCGACGAGCAGTACTTC
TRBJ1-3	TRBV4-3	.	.	CASSQDGFGGNTIYF	TGCGCCAGCAGCCAAGACGGGTTTGGTGGAAACACCATATATTTT
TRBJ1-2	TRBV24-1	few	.	CATSDRQANYGYTF	TGTGCCACCAGTGATCGACAGGCTAACTATGGCTACACCTTC